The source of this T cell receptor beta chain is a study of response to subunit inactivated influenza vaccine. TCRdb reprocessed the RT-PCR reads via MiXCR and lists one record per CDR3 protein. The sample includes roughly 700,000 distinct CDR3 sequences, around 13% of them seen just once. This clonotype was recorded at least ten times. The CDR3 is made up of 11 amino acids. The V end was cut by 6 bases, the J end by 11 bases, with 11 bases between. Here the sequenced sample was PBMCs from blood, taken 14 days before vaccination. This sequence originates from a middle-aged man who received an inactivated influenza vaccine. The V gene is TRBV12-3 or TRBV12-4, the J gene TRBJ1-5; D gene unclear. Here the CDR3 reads CASSLRTAQHF. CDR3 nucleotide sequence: TGTGCCAGCAGCCTCCGGACGGCCCAGCATTTT.